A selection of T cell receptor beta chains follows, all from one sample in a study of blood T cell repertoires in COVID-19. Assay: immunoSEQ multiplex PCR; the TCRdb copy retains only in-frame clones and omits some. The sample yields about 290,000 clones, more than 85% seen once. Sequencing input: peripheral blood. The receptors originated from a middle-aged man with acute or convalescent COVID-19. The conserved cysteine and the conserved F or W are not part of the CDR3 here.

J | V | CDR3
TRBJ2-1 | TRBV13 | ASSTPGQDVHEQF
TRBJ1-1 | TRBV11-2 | ASSRQGNTEAF
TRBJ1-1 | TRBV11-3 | ASSATGENTEAF
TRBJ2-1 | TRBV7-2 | ASSFQGSYNEQF
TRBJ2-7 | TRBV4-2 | ASSQDPPGAYEQY
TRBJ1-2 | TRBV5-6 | ASSLWVEFYT
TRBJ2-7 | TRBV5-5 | ASSLERGVAEQY
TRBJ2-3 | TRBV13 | ASSSNLAASTDTQY
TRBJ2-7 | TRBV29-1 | SVEFGTGISYEQY
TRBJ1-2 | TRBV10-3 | AISGGYGSNYGYT
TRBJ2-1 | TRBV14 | ASSHLRRASGYNEQF
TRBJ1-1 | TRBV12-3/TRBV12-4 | ASTSRAHTEAF
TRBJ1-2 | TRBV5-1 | ASSLASDSPYGYT
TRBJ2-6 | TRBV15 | ATSSRRGLNSGANVLT
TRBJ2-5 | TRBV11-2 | ASSLGGTEGETQY
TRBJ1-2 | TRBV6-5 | ASSLKGGGYT
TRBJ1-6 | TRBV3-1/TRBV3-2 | ASSPPTGGSPLH
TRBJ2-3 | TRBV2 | ASSYRGPDTQY
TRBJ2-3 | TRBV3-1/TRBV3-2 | ASSGDRGNTDTQY
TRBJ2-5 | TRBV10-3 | AISEQGAETQY
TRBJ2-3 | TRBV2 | ASSPLFGGTDTQY
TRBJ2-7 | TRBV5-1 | ASSLGLPPYEQY
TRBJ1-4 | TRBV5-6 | ASSLDRGEKLF
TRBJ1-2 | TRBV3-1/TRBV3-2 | ASSFREGYGYT
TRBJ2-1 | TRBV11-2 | ASSPSGLYNEQF
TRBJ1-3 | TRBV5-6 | ASSRLEGGGNTIY
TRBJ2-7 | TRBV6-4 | ASRAGRAQSYEQY
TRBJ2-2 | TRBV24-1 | AIEAPGELF
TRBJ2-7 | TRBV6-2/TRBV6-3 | ASSFPRTGGSPHYEQY
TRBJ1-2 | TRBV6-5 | ASSPGENYGYT
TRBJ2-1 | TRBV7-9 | ASSSGGSSYNEQF
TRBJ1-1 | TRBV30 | AWRDRTEAF
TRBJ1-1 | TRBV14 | ASSQDLGTEAF
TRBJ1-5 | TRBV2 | ASRSGSGSNQPQH
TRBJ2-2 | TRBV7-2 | ASSPETVNTGELF
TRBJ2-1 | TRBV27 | ASRRGAYASSYNEQF
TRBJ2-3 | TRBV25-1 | ASSDRLAGDTDTQY
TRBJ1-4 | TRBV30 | AWGTWGGGEKLF
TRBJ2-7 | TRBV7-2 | ASSRRPGQGTYEQY
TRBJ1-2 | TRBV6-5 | ASSPTGFGGYT
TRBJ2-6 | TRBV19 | ASSGQGAVKSGANVLT
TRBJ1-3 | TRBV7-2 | ASSLGGQYSGNTIY
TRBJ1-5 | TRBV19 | ASSPRQGGQPQH
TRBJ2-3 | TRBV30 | AWSQGNIMDTQY
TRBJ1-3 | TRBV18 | ASSPGSSGNTIY
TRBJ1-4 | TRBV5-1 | ASSPLNPGEKLF
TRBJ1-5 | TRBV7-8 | ASSLGRTGVYQPQH
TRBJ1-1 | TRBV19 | ASKNRAGAYTEAF
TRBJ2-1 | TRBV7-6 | ASSPSSSDPDNEQF
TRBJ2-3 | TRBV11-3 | ASSSGLRTDTQY
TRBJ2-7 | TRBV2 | ASNDRRDLSYEQY
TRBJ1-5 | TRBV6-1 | ASSEAWDRVGRSNQPQH
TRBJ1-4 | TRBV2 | ASRGGNSPPNEKLF